The next 14 T cell receptor beta chains were all read from a single sample in a study of blood T cells in healthy people across ages. Combining a sample-barcoded 5' primer with a J-beta primer mix, a second PCR ran for roughly 7 to 11 cycles. Each CDR3 protein is one row after TCRdb ran MiXCR on the 5' RACE reads. The table shows roughly 1.5 million distinct CDR3 sequences, with approximately 43% occurring only once. The material sequenced was blood. The receptor set was obtained from a woman under 30 in good health.

This sequence joins TRBV4-3 and TRBJ2-5; TRBD2 matches 9 bases. J was trimmed by 11 bases and V by 4 bases; bases with no gene match: 17. This CDR3 region has 16 residues. The germline CDR1 and CDR2 sequences are LGHNA and YSLEER. The CDR3 region is CASSRDTGTSSYEQYF. The CDR3 bases are TGCGCCAGCAGCCGAGATACCGGGACTAGCAGCTATGAGCAGTACTTC.

In this sample, this clonotype turned up a few times. The genes are TRBV9 and TRBJ1-4; possible D gene TRBD1, 5 bases. CDR1 is SGDLS and CDR2 is YYNGEE in the germline V gene. The V and J ends lost 4 bases and 7 bases respectively, with 17 bases between them. The CDR3 length is 15 residues. The CDR3 DNA reads as TGTGCCAGCAGCCCTATGGACGGGAGGGGTGAAAAACTGTTTTTT. It codes for CASSPMDGRGEKLFF.

Here the CDR3 DNA reads TGTGCCAGCTCACGAGACGGGATGGGGAACACTGAAGCTTTCTTT. It codes for CASSRDGMGNTEAFF. The chain carries TRBV18 and TRBJ1-1; D gene uncertain. CDR1 is KGHSH and CDR2 is LQKENI in the germline V gene. V shed 4 bases and J shed 1 base, with 13 bases lying between them. The CDR3 sequence is 15 residues long.

This sequence joins TRBV2 and TRBJ2-3, with D unclear. Trimming took off 7 bases at V and 0 bases at J, with 5 bases between the two ends. Germline V lookup: CDR1 SNHLY, CDR2 FYNNEI. CDR3 length: 12 residues. This CDR3 is CASTSSTDTQYF. Here the CDR3 DNA reads TGTGCCAGCACGTCTAGCACAGATACGCAGTATTTT.

Only a few counts were recorded for this clonotype. This chain uses TRBV5-5 with TRBJ2-4; D not certain. The J call could be wrong; TRBJ2-7 is a better fit for the DNA end. From germline, CDR1 is SGHKS and CDR2 YYEKEE (reference sequence). The CDR3 is 13 amino acids. The CDR3 loop reads CASSYGIQYEQYF. The CDR3 DNA reads as TGTGCCAGCAGCTATGGGATTCAATACGAGCAGTACTTC.

The rearrangement uses TRBV7-3 and TRBJ1-2; tentative D call: TRBD1 (6 bases). The CDR3 is 15 amino acids. Deletions cut 4 bases from V and 2 bases from J, with 14 bases between. The germline V gene encodes CDR1 SGHTA and CDR2 FQGTGA. CDR3 nucleotides: TGTGCCAGCAGCTCACAGGGAGACAGAAACTATGGCTACACCTTC. This translates into CASSSQGDRNYGYTF.

Only a few counts were recorded for this clonotype. The rearrangement links TRBV5-1 to TRBJ2-3; D possibly matches TRBD1 or TRBD2 (6 bases each). The V end was cut by 0 bases, the J end by 4 bases, with 15 bases between. The germline CDR1 and CDR2 sequences are SGHRS and YFSETQ. This CDR3 has 16 amino acids. CDR3: CASSLEGGSTSDTQYF. CDR3 nucleotide sequence: TGCGCCAGCAGCTTGGAGGGGGGATCCACCTCAGATACGCAGTATTTT.

The chain employs TRBV5-1 and TRBJ2-1, with 8 positions matching TRBD2. Trimming removed 0 bases from V and 0 bases from J; junction bases left unmatched: 5. This CDR3 region has 17 residues. Germline CDR1 SGHRS, CDR2 YFSETQ. DNA of the CDR3: TGCGCCAGCAGCTTGGAAGTGAGCGGGAGCTCCTACAATGAGCAGTTCTTC. Its protein is CASSLEVSGSSYNEQFF.

In its sample, this clonotype was seen a few times. The chain joins TRBV14 to TRBJ2-5; D possibly corresponds to TRBD1 (5 bases). The CDR3 totals 16 residues. V was pared by 3 bases and J by 2 bases, with 16 bases between. Germline V gene lookup returns CDR1 SGHDN and CDR2 FVKESK. CDR3 loop: CASSQSGHKIQETQYF. The CDR3 DNA sequence: TGTGCCAGCAGCCAGTCAGGACACAAGATACAAGAGACCCAGTACTTC.

This clonotype turned up a few times. The rearrangement joins TRBV12-5 to TRBJ2-5; the D gene is possibly TRBD2 (6 bases). Germline-derived CDR1 and CDR2 are LGHNT and FRNRAP. The CDR3 contains 15 residues. V dropped 4 bases and J dropped 1 base, with 13 bases sitting between them. The CDR3 is CASGSSGESQETQYF. Here the CDR3 DNA reads TGTGCTAGTGGTTCCTCGGGGGAGTCCCAAGAGACCCAGTACTTC.

This clonotype was seen only a few times. V is TRBV12-3 or TRBV12-4 and J is TRBJ2-7; D is uncertain. The V gene lost 6 bases and the J gene lost 2 bases, with 17 bases spanning the gap. The CDR3 length is 15 residues. The DNA for the CDR3 is TGTGCCAGCAGCTGGGAAGGTCCACCCACCTACGAGCAGTACTTC. Protein: CASSWEGPPTYEQYF.

This clonotype was seen many times. The chain uses TRBV29-1 and TRBJ1-1; no firm D call. CDR1 is SQVTM, CDR2 ANQGSEA, per germline. The V and J ends lost 5 bases and 0 bases respectively, with 16 bases between them. This CDR3 region has 15 residues. The CDR3 is CSVRAGWGMNTEAFF. The DNA of the CDR3 is TGCAGCGTTCGGGCAGGCTGGGGAATGAACACTGAAGCTTTCTTT.

The chain employs TRBV9 and TRBJ2-1; TRBD2 is a possible D gene (5 bases). V was clipped by 3 bases and J by 7 bases, with 20 bases between them. This CDR3 is 16 amino acids long. Germline-derived CDR1 and CDR2 are SGDLS and YYNGEE. The CDR3, as DNA: TGTGCCAGCAGCGCGAGGGTCCGATCCGATAATAATGAGCAGTTCTTC. This encodes CASSARVRSDNNEQFF.

This clonotype turned up a few times. The chain links TRBV4-3 to TRBJ2-1; TRBD2 matches 7 bases. The J call may be wrong; the DNA end is better matched by TRBJ2-7. Germline CDR1 reads LGHNA; CDR2 reads YSLEER. This CDR3 spans 20 amino acids. This CDR3 reads CASSQDLASGPWVSYNEQYF. The CDR3 coding sequence is TGCGCCAGCAGCCAAGATTTGGCTAGCGGCCCCTGGGTCTCCTACAATGAGCAGTACTTC.